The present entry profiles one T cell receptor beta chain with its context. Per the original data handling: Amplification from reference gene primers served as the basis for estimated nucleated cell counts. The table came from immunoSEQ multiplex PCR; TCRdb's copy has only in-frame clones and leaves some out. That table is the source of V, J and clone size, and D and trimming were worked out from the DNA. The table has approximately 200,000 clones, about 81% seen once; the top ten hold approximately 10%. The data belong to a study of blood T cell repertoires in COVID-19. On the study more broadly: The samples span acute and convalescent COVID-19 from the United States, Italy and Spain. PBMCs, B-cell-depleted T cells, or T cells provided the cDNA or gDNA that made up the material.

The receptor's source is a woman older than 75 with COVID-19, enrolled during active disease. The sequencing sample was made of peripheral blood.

The CDR3 protein is CASSLGQGAEYGYTF. CDR3 sequence (DNA): TGCGCCAGCAGCTTGGGACAGGGGGCTGAATATGGCTACACCTTC. The chain is built from TRBV5-1 and TRBJ1-2, with TRBD1 matching over 10 bases. Germline V lookup: CDR1 SGHRS, CDR2 YFSETQ. This CDR3 has 15 residues. Trimming at V came to 0 bases and at J to 5 bases, leaving 4 bases not matched to a gene. The whole variable domain, remainder taken from reference TRBV5-1 and TRBJ1-2, is KAGVTQTPRYLIKTRGQQVTLSCSPISGHRSVSWYQQTPGQGLQFLFEYFSETQRNKGNFPGRFSGRQFSNSRSEMNVSTLELGDSALYLCASSLGQGAEYGYTFGSGTRLTVV.